These 5 T cell receptor beta chains came from one sample sequenced in a study of T cell responses to AZD1222 COVID-19 vaccine. Using immunoSEQ multiplex PCR, the repertoire was profiled, and TCRdb retains in-frame clones only, with some absent. Here the sample spans under 200,000 clones, 88% being singletons. This material consisted of peripheral blood, taken 28 days after the second AZD1222 dose. Receptors originate from an adult who received the AZD1222 COVID-19 vaccine.

This clone occurred once. The J gene is TRBJ2-1, the V gene TRBV27, with 10 bases matching TRBD2. The germline V gene encodes CDR1 MNHEY and CDR2 SMNVEV (reference sequence). This CDR3 is built from 15 residues. Germline trimming cut 2 bases from V and 7 bases from J; bases unmatched to any gene: 5. The CDR3 here is CASSLLSGRGNEQFF. The CDR3 DNA reads TGTGCCAGCAGTTTACTGAGCGGGAGGGGTAATGAGCAGTTCTTC.

The chain carries TRBV19 and TRBJ2-7; TRBD2 agrees at 8 bases. The CDR3 totals 14 residues. V lost 8 bases, J lost 3 bases, and 9 bases stayed unmatched. Germline lookup yields CDR1 LNHDA and CDR2 SQIVND (reference sequence). The DNA for the CDR3 is TGTGCCAGTGCCCCCGGGACTAGAGTCTACGAGCAGTACTTC. This gives the protein CASAPGTRVYEQYF.

V and J are TRBV28 and TRBJ1-4; D is unclear. V was shortened by 2 bases and J by 1 base, with 8 bases between the two germline ends. The CDR3 covers 15 residues. From germline, CDR1 is MDHEN and CDR2 SYDVKM. The CDR3 reads CASSLLWQTNEKLFF. The CDR3 DNA reads TGTGCCAGCAGTTTACTCTGGCAAACTAATGAAAAACTGTTTTTT.

This clone is a singleton in its sample. The chain combines TRBV28 with TRBJ2-1; D ambiguous. CDR1 is MDHEN and CDR2 is SYDVKM in the germline V gene. Trimming removed 2 bases at V and 4 bases at J, with 12 bases between. The CDR3 sequence is 15 residues long. CDR3 protein: CASSLAAGWYNEQFF. The CDR3 DNA reads as TGTGCCAGCAGTTTAGCCGCCGGTTGGTACAATGAGCAGTTCTTC.

V gene TRBV19 combines with J gene TRBJ2-3; no reliable D call. V was cut by 6 bases and J by 0 bases, with 13 bases left in between. Germline values: CDR1 LNHDA, CDR2 SQIVND (reference sequence). The length of the CDR3 is 15 residues. The CDR3 DNA reads as TGTGCCAGTAGCTCTCAGGACCGAAGCACAGATACGCAGTATTTT. It is translated as CASSSQDRSTDTQYF.